This TCR beta chain was captured by sequencing in a study of Ad26.COV2.S vaccination and SARS-CoV-2 variants. Method: immunoSEQ multiplex PCR; TCRdb's copy keeps in-frame clones and lacks some. This sample has about 320,000 clones, with about 90% found just once. Treatment noted: 15 to 20 received Ad26.COV2.S at low or high dose, single or two shots; about 5 received placebo; per-sample allocation not given. The samples were gathered on day 63 after the first injection of vaccine or placebo. J was trimmed by 5 bases and V by 7 bases; bases with no gene match: 3. The germline gives CDR1 GTSNPN, CDR2 SVGIG (reference sequence). This CDR3 comprises 13 residues.

The chain employs TRBV30 and TRBJ2-7, with 15 bases that match TRBD2. The clonotype was recovered from a person between 18 and 65 years old who received the Ad26.COV2.S COVID-19 vaccine or a placebo. The sequencing used peripheral blood, collected in a trial of Ad26.COV2.S vaccine versus placebo. The CDR3: CASGLAGGHEQYV. The CDR3 bases are TGTGCCTCCGGACTAGCGGGAGGGCACGAGCAGTACGTC.